A single sample is the source of the 18 T cell receptor beta chains below, sequenced in a study of Graves' ophthalmopathy and Graves' hyperthyroidism. The authors amplified TCR beta CDR3 regions from RNA transcripts. Amplification began with first-round RT-PCR using HTBI primers, then second-round multiplex PCR was performed. TCRdb fed the multiplex PCR reads into MiXCR, producing one record per CDR3 protein. The sample holds 400,000 or so distinct CDR3 sequences; 17% are singletons and the top ten take 2.4%. The sequencing sample was made of peripheral blood. These receptors came from an adult woman with stable Graves' hyperthyroidism.

This clonotype was seen at least ten times. The rearrangement links TRBV28 to TRBJ1-2, with unresolved D. CDR3 length: 12 amino acids. From germline, CDR1 is MDHEN and CDR2 SYDVKM. Trimming pared 3 bases from V and 4 bases from J, leaving 6 bases between. The CDR3 here is CASSFEVYGYTF. In DNA form, the CDR3 reads TGTGCCAGCAGTTTTGAGGTCTATGGCTACACCTTC.

This clonotype was counted at least ten times. This chain connects TRBV6-1 to TRBJ1-5; tentatively, D is TRBD1 (5 bases). Germline loops: CDR1 MNHNS, CDR2 SASEGT. The CDR3 consists of 15 residues. V was trimmed by 5 bases and J by 0 bases, leaving 11 bases between them. The CDR3 sequence is CASSPLDSSNQPQHF. As DNA, the CDR3 is TGTGCCAGCAGTCCCCTTGACAGTAGCAATCAGCCCCAGCATTTT.

This clonotype was recorded at least ten times. The rearrangement uses TRBV7-2 and TRBJ2-7; 10 positions agree with TRBD2. CDR1 is SGHTA and CDR2 is FQGNSA in the germline V gene. J was trimmed by 3 bases and V by 1 base; bases with no gene match: 3. The CDR3 is 15 residues long. CDR3 nucleotides: TGTGCCAGCAGCTTAGATAGCGGGGGGCGCTACGAGCAGTACTTC. Residues: CASSLDSGGRYEQYF.

This sequence joins TRBV6-5 and TRBJ2-5; 11 bases map to TRBD2. The CDR3 is made up of 17 amino acids. Germline CDR1 and CDR2: MNHEY and SVGAGI. V was clipped by 2 bases and J by 5 bases; unmatched bases: 10. The CDR3 nucleotides are TGTGCCAGCAGTTACGGGAGTAGCGGGGGGGCCGGGGAGACCCAGTACTTC. This codes for CASSYGSSGGAGETQYF.

This clonotype was seen only a few times. This chain joins TRBV4-2 and TRBJ1-5; D is undetermined. The CDR3 length is 17 residues. The germline gives CDR1 LGHNA, CDR2 YNFKEQ. The V and J ends lost 0 bases and 4 bases respectively, with 16 bases between them. In DNA form, the CDR3 reads TGTGCCAGCAGCCAAGAACCCTCCCGGACGTGGAATCAGCCCCAGCATTTT. This encodes CASSQEPSRTWNQPQHF.

This clonotype has a count of ten or more. This chain connects TRBV6-1 to TRBJ1-1; D may be TRBD1 (5 bases). The germline V gene encodes CDR1 MNHNS and CDR2 SASEGT. With 10 bases removed from V and 5 bases from J, the gap between germline ends came to 20 bases. The CDR3 loop spans 14 amino acids. The CDR3 nucleotides are TGTGCCACTCGGGGGGAACCTGGGTCGACTGAAGCTTTCTTT. Translating it yields CATRGEPGSTEAFF.

The V call is TRBV4-1, the J call TRBJ1-1, with 12 bases matching TRBD1. Germline V gene sequence: CDR1 MGHRA, CDR2 YSYEKL. J was trimmed by 3 bases and V by 2 bases; bases with no gene match: 4. The CDR3 is made up of 16 amino acids. The CDR3 here is CASSQPGQGADTEAFF. As DNA, the CDR3 is TGCGCCAGCAGCCAACCGGGACAGGGGGCAGACACTGAAGCTTTCTTT.

The table lists this clonotype with many counts. A much bigger clone sits one base away, suggesting this may be a read error. The V and J genes are TRBV19 and TRBJ2-7; no firm D call. The germline CDR1 and CDR2 sequences are LNHDA and SQIVND (reference sequence). The CDR3 runs to 11 residues. CDR3 residues: CASSTGLERYF. The CDR3 nucleotides are TGTGCCAGTAGTACCGGCCTCGAGCGGTACTTC. Complete variable domain (other parts from reference TRBV19 and TRBJ2-7): DGGITQSPKYLFRKEGQNVTLSCEQNLNHDAMYWYRQDPGQGLRLIYYSQIVNDFQKGDIAEGYSVSREKKESFPLTVTSAQKNPTAFYLCASSTGLERYFGPGTRLTVT.

As for this clonotype: One end of the junction varies from germline; a read error may be responsible. CDR3 nucleotides: TGTGCCTGGAGTCGAGGGCTCTCCTACGGGCAGTACTTC. As protein: CAWSRGLSYGQYF. The gene calls are TRBV30 and TRBJ2-7; the D gene is possibly TRBD2 (5 bases). The germline gives CDR1 GTSNPN, CDR2 SVGIG (reference sequence). CDR3 size: 13 residues.

This clonotype was recorded at least ten times. The chain uses TRBV28 and TRBJ1-1; D unclear. Between the trimmed V and J ends, which lost 2 bases and 4 bases, there was a span of 8 bases. This CDR3 has 13 amino acids. Looked up from germline, CDR1 is MDHEN and CDR2 is SYDVKM. The CDR3 protein is CASSLTRVTEAFF. CDR3 DNA sequence: TGTGCCAGCAGTTTAACGCGGGTCACTGAAGCTTTCTTT.

In this sample, this clonotype turned up a few times. This sequence may be a read error, since a much larger clone differs from it by one base. This chain uses TRBV13 with TRBJ2-2, with 9 bases that match TRBD2. The CDR3 extends over 15 amino acids. Per the germline V gene, CDR1 is PRHDT and CDR2 is FYEKMQ (reference sequence). J lost 10 bases, V lost 4 bases, and 10 bases had no gene match. CDR3 DNA sequence: TGTGCCAGCAGCTACGCGGGAGGGCCGGACGAGGAGCTGTTTTTT. Its translation: CASSYAGGPDEELFF.

This clonotype was seen ten or more times. The chain joins TRBV7-2 to TRBJ2-2, with 7 bases that match TRBD1. Germline V gene data show CDR1 as SGHTA and CDR2 as FQGNSA. The V and J ends lost 4 bases and 6 bases, in that order; junction bases with no gene match: 2. This CDR3 contains 13 residues. CDR3 sequence reads: CASSSTGPGELFF. In DNA form, the CDR3 reads TGTGCCAGCAGCTCGACAGGGCCCGGGGAGCTGTTTTTT.

V usage is TRBV5-1 and J usage is TRBJ2-5; 10 bases align to TRBD1. The V and J ends lost 0 bases and 5 bases, in that order; junction bases with no gene match: 7. The length of the CDR3 is 16 residues. Germline V CDR1 and CDR2: SGHRS, YFSETQ. The CDR3 here is CASSLGGTGDMETQYF. The CDR3 region has the DNA TGCGCCAGCAGCTTGGGTGGGACAGGGGATATGGAGACCCAGTACTTC.

This clonotype has ten or more counts. The rearrangement joins TRBV7-2 to TRBJ2-5, with D unclear. The CDR3 length is 12 residues. Germline V gene lookup returns CDR1 SGHTA and CDR2 FQGNSA. The ends were cut back, 2 bases at V and 4 bases at J, with 5 bases in the middle. This CDR3 is CASSLFRETQYF. CDR3 DNA sequence: TGTGCCAGCAGCTTATTTCGAGAGACCCAGTACTTC.

This clonotype was observed at least ten times. The chain recombines TRBV5-5 with TRBJ1-5, with 9 bases identical to TRBD1. After removal of 2 bases from V and 6 bases from J, the junction contained 3 bases not matched to a gene. CDR1 is SGHKS, CDR2 YYEKEE, per germline (reference sequence). CDR3 length: 14 amino acids. CDR3 sequence reads: CASSLGTGIQPQHF. The CDR3 nucleotides read TGTGCCAGCAGCTTAGGGACAGGGATTCAGCCCCAGCATTTT.

The V gene is TRBV19, the J gene TRBJ1-2; 9 positions match TRBD1. This CDR3 has 15 residues. The trim removed 6 bases at V and 4 bases at J, leaving 9 bases unmatched. The germline CDR1 and CDR2 sequences are LNHDA and SQIVND (reference sequence). The DNA of the CDR3 is TGTGCCAGTAGAAAATCCGGGACAGGGTCCTATGGCTACACCTTC. Its translation is CASRKSGTGSYGYTF.

This clonotype was recorded many times. The gene calls are TRBV7-2 and TRBJ1-6; 7 nucleotides line up with TRBD1. Germline V gene sequence: CDR1 SGHTA, CDR2 FQGNSA. The CDR3 is 15 amino acids. Unmatched junction bases numbered 3, after V lost 0 bases and J lost 7 bases. The CDR3 is CASSLAWTGNSPLHF. The CDR3 nucleotides read TGTGCCAGCAGCTTAGCTTGGACAGGAAATTCACCCCTCCACTTT.

This clonotype was counted many times. The gene calls are TRBV6-5 and TRBJ2-2, with 8 bases aligning to TRBD1. Germline assignment: CDR1 MNHEY and CDR2 SVGAGI. This CDR3 is 14 amino acids long. Trimming removed 1 base from V and 7 bases from J; junction bases left unmatched: 2. CDR3 residues: CASSYWGQDGELFF. The CDR3 region has the DNA TGTGCCAGCAGTTACTGGGGACAGGACGGGGAGCTGTTTTTT.